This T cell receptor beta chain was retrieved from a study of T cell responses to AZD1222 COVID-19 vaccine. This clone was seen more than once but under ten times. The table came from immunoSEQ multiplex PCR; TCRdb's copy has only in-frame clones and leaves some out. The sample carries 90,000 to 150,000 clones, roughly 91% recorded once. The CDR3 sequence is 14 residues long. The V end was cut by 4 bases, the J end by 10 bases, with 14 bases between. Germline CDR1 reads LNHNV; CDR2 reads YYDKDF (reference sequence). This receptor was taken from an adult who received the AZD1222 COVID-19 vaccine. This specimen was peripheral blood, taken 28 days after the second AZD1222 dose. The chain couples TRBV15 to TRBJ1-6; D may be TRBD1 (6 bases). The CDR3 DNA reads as TGTGCCACCAGCACGACAGGAGCAGGCTCACCCCTCCACTTT. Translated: CATSTTGAGSPLHF.